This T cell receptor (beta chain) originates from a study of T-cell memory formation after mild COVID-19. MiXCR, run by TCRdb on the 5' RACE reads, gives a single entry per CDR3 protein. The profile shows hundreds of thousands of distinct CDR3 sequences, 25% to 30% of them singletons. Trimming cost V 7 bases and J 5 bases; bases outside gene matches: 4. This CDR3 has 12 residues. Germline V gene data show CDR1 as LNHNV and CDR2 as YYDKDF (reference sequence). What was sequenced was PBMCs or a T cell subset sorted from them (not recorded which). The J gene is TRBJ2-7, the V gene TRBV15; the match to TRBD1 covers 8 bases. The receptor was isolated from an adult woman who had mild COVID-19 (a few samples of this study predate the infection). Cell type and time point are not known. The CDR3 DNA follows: TGTGCCACCACTGACAGGGGAGACGAGCAGTACTTC. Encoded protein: CATTDRGDEQYF.